A selection of T cell receptor beta chains follows, all from one sample in a study of graft-versus-host responses after intestinal transplantation. Profiled with immunoSEQ multiplex PCR; TCRdb holds only in-frame clones, not every one. The sample gives roughly 90,000 clones, about 89% of which show up once; 5% to 6.5% is in the top ten. For these receptors, no antigen is known. Sequencing used unstimulated CD8+ T cells sorted from spleen or lymph node cells, obtained before intestinal transplant. Receptor source: a human donor who received an intestinal transplant. Each CDR3 is given with its conserved first and last residue.

v_call cdr3_aa
TRBV30 CAWSVRDSLETQYF
TRBV27 CASSLKGGLYNEQFF
TRBV6-5 CASRLGAGGADEQFF
TRBV6-1 CASTRTITGDNEQFF
TRBV9 CASSAQGTYEQYF
TRBV27 CASSWGQGGYEQYF
TRBV13 CASSSSYF
TRBV19 CASSIVGLEKLFF
TRBV6-1 CATVGEIYEQYF
TRBV6-5 CASSYNRGVGSPLHF
TRBV7-6 CASSLEGGNSYEQYF
TRBV11-2 CASSPRLGMAGNTIYF
TRBV2 CATLPVIIYGYTF
TRBV6-1 CASSYTGAVDGYTF
TRBV25-1 CASSEYRAGGPYEQYF
TRBV7-9 CASSSGAINQPQHF
TRBV28 CASSLAPPGVEQYF
TRBV6-1 CASSELGVSYEQYF